These 19 T cell receptor beta chains were sequenced from one sample in a study of T cell changes during pregnancy in multiple sclerosis. Method: immunoSEQ multiplex PCR; TCRdb's copy keeps in-frame clones and lacks some. The table lists fewer than 40,000 clones, around 92% of them singletons. Sequences were derived from CD4+ T cells from peripheral blood mononuclear cells, sampled in the third trimester of pregnancy. These receptors were taken from a female donor with multiple sclerosis, enrolled in a pregnancy study.

The CDR3: CASSPPGLDYEQYF. The CDR3 DNA reads TGTGCCAGCTCACCACCGGGACTAGACTACGAGCAGTACTTC. The chain links TRBV18 to TRBJ2-7; 8 bases agree with TRBD2. Germline loops: CDR1 KGHSH, CDR2 LQKENI. The CDR3 is 14 residues long. Germline trimming cut 0 bases from V and 3 bases from J; bases unmatched to any gene: 1.

This clone was seen just once. The chain uses TRBV29-1 and TRBJ2-1, with 8 bases lining up with TRBD2. This CDR3 is built from 12 residues. Germline V gives CDR1 SQVTM, CDR2 ANQGSEA. V lost 6 bases and J lost 9; bases outside the gene matches: 7. The CDR3 reads CSVGLADREQFF. CDR3 nucleotide sequence: TGCAGCGTCGGACTAGCTGACCGTGAGCAGTTCTTC.

J is TRBJ2-7 and V is TRBV28, with a weak D call TRBD1 (6 bases). Trimming stripped 5 bases from V and 7 bases from J, with 12 bases between. There are 12 residues in the CDR3. Germline V lookup: CDR1 MDHEN, CDR2 SYDVKM. The CDR3 sequence: CASSTGSWEQYF. The CDR3 bases are TGTGCCAGCAGTACAGGGTCGTGGGAGCAGTACTTC.

This clone was observed a single time. V usage is TRBV18 and J usage is TRBJ1-1, with D perhaps matching TRBD1 (5 bases). From germline, CDR1 is KGHSH and CDR2 LQKENI. V lost 2 bases to trimming and J lost 1 base, with 8 bases between them. This CDR3 has 14 residues. Here the CDR3 DNA reads TGTGCCAGCTCACCAACTCAGGGGAACACTGAAGCTTTCTTT. As protein: CASSPTQGNTEAFF.

This chain links TRBV7-2 with TRBJ2-1, with 10 bases lining up with TRBD2. V was pared by 7 bases and J by 5 bases, with 8 bases of the junction left unmatched. CDR1 is SGHTA, CDR2 FQGNSA, per germline. The CDR3 length is 15 residues. The CDR3 DNA follows: TGTGCCAGCACCTCTAGCGGGAGAATGGACAATGAGCAGTTCTTC. It is translated as CASTSSGRMDNEQFF. The variable domain in full, with the rest retrieved from reference TRBV7-2 and TRBJ2-1, is GAGVSQSPSNKVTEKGKDVELRCDPISGHTALYWYRQSLGQGLEFLIYFQGNSAPDKSGLPSDRFSAERTGGSVSTLTIQRTQQEDSAVYLCASTSSGRMDNEQFFGPGTRLTVL.

The chain uses TRBV28 and TRBJ2-7; 11 nucleotides line up with TRBD1. The V segment lost 6 bases and the J segment 7 bases; nucleotides outside the gene matches: 11. This CDR3 is built from 15 residues. Germline lookup yields CDR1 MDHEN and CDR2 SYDVKM. CDR3 residues: CASSEGGTGGREQYF. The CDR3 DNA is TGTGCCAGCAGCGAGGGGGGGACAGGGGGTCGGGAGCAGTACTTC.

Only one count was recorded for this clone. The J gene is TRBJ1-1, the V gene TRBV21-1; no check of the table's D call, TRBD1, against the DNA was made. TRBV21-1 constitutes a pseudogene. The CDR3 totals 19 residues. CDR3 in amino acids: CASSPPQDRGSYVNTEAFF. The CDR3 bases are TGTGCCAGCAGCCCGCCCCAGGACAGGGGATCTTATGTGAACACTGAAGCTTTCTTT.

The chain couples TRBV27 to TRBJ2-5; TRBD2 aligns across 7 bases. Losses at the gene ends were 0 bases for V and 6 bases for J; bases not matched to a gene: 10. CDR1 is MNHEY, CDR2 SMNVEV, per germline (reference sequence). This CDR3 spans 16 amino acids. The CDR3 reads CASSLSWGRAGKTQYF. CDR3 nucleotide sequence: TGTGCCAGCAGTTTATCGTGGGGGAGGGCCGGAAAGACCCAGTACTTC.

The chain combines TRBV5-1 with TRBJ2-5; 10 bases line up with TRBD1. Per germline, CDR1 SGHRS and CDR2 YFSETQ. The V segment lost 4 bases and the J segment 2 bases; nucleotides outside the gene matches: 2. There are 14 residues in the CDR3. The CDR3 region has the DNA TGCGCCAGCAGCCGGGACAGGGGACAAGAGACCCAGTACTTC. It translates to CASSRDRGQETQYF.

The chain links TRBV7-3 to TRBJ2-3, with D perhaps matching TRBD1 (5 bases). V was trimmed by 3 bases and J by 3 bases, leaving 10 bases between them. The germline CDR1 and CDR2 sequences are SGHTA and FQGTGA. This CDR3 comprises 14 residues. The CDR3 coding sequence is TGTGCCAGCAGCTTGAAGGGGTTAACAGATACGCAGTATTTT. Translation: CASSLKGLTDTQYF.

The chain carries TRBV7-9 and TRBJ1-5; no clear D. This CDR3 has 16 amino acids. Per the germline V gene, CDR1 is SEHNR and CDR2 is FQNEAQ (reference sequence). The V gene lost 3 bases and the J gene lost 0 bases, with 12 bases spanning the gap. For the CDR3, the DNA is TGTGCCAGCAGCTTGTCGTCCGGTTATAGCAATCAGCCCCAGCATTTT. It is translated as CASSLSSGYSNQPQHF.

V gene TRBV6-6 combines with J gene TRBJ2-3; TRBD2 might be the D (5 bases). CDR1 MNHNY and CDR2 SVGAGI come from the germline V gene (reference sequence). The CDR3 is 14 residues long. Trimming removed 6 bases from V and 2 bases from J, with 12 bases in between. CDR3 DNA sequence: TGTGCCAGCAGCGGTCTAGCTCCCACAGATACGCAGTATTTT. This gives the protein CASSGLAPTDTQYF.

This sequence joins TRBV5-4 and TRBJ2-7; 10 nucleotides align to TRBD2. The ends lost 0 bases at V and 1 base at J; junction bases unmatched: 4. The germline gives CDR1 SGHNT, CDR2 YYREEE (reference sequence). CDR3 length equals 16 residues. The CDR3: CASSLGGTSASYEQYF. CDR3 DNA sequence: TGTGCCAGCAGCTTGGGAGGGACTAGCGCATCCTACGAGCAGTACTTC.

This sequence joins TRBV14 and TRBJ2-1, with a possible D match to TRBD2 (6 bases). CDR1 is SGHDN and CDR2 is FVKESK in the germline V gene. V lost 6 bases to trimming and J lost 7 bases, with 19 bases between them. The CDR3 spans 15 residues. This chain's CDR3 is CASRGLGGSLNEQFF. As DNA, the CDR3 is TGTGCCAGCAGGGGGCTAGGAGGGTCGTTAAATGAGCAGTTCTTC.

The V gene is TRBV5-1, the J gene TRBJ2-5; TRBD2 aligns across 10 bases. TRBJ2-7 explains the end of the DNA better; the J call may be wrong. This CDR3 is built from 18 residues. The germline gives CDR1 SGHRS, CDR2 YFSETQ. CDR3 in amino acids: CASSHTGTSAVTLLEQYF. The CDR3 bases are TGCGCCAGCAGCCACACCGGGACTAGCGCCGTAACGCTTCTCGAGCAGTACTTC.

V is TRBV29-1 and J is TRBJ2-3, with 9 bases matching TRBD2. J gave up 4 bases and V 4 bases, and 6 bases lay outside the gene matches. The CDR3 loop spans 14 amino acids. Germline CDR1 is SQVTM and CDR2 is ANQGSEA. The CDR3 region is CSVGGGRGSDTQYF. CDR3 sequence (DNA): TGCAGCGTTGGTGGCGGGAGGGGCTCAGATACGCAGTATTTT.

This chain uses TRBV5-1 with TRBJ2-3; 8 bases line up with TRBD2. Germline V CDR1 and CDR2: SGHRS, YFSETQ. V lost 4 bases, J lost 3 bases, and 7 bases stayed unmatched. The CDR3 runs 15 residues. CDR3 loop: CASSLPSGPTDTQYF. The CDR3 bases are TGCGCCAGCAGCCTCCCTAGCGGGCCTACAGATACGCAGTATTTT. Combining the CDR3 with reference TRBV5-1 and TRBJ2-3 gives the whole variable domain KAGVTQTPRYLIKTRGQQVTLSCSPISGHRSVSWYQQTPGQGLQFLFEYFSETQRNKGNFPGRFSGRQFSNSRSEMNVSTLELGDSALYLCASSLPSGPTDTQYFGPGTRLTVL.

The chain recombines TRBV6-6 with TRBJ1-5; D ambiguous. CDR3 length: 13 residues. Trimming took off 5 bases at V and 11 bases at J, with 16 bases between the two ends. Germline CDR1 is MNHNY and CDR2 is SVGAGI (reference sequence). Here the CDR3 DNA reads TGTGCCAGCAGTCTACCCTTGGGAGGGTCCCAGCATTTT. Its protein product is CASSLPLGGSQHF.

The chain uses TRBV16 and TRBJ2-3; 12 bases map to TRBD2. Germline V gene sequence: CDR1 KGHSY, CDR2 FQNENV. The CDR3 totals 19 residues. The J segment lost 3 bases and the V segment lost 2 bases, leaving 12 bases of the junction unmatched. Here the CDR3 reads CASSQRPLLAGGGTDTQYF. The CDR3 bases are TGTGCCAGCAGCCAACGACCCCTACTAGCGGGAGGAGGGACAGATACGCAGTATTTT.